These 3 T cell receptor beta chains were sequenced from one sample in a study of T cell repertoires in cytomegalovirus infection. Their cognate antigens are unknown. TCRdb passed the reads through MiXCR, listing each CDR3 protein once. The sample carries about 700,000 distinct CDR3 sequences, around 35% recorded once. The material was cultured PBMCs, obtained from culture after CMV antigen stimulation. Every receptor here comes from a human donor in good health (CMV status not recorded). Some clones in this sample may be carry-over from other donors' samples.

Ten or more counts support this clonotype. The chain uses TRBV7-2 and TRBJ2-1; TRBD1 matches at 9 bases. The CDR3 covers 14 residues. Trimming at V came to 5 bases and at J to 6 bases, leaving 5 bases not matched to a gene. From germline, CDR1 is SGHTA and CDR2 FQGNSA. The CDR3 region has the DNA TGTGCCAGCAGCCGCGACAGGGGGGCCAATGAGCAGTTCTTC. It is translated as CASSRDRGANEQFF.

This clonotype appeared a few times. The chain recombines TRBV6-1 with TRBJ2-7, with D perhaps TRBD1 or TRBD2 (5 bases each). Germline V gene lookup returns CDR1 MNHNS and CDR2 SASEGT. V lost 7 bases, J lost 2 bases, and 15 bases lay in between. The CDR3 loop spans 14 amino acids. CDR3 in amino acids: CASNRDGETYEQYF. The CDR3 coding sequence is TGTGCCAGCAATCGGGACGGAGAAACCTACGAGCAGTACTTC.

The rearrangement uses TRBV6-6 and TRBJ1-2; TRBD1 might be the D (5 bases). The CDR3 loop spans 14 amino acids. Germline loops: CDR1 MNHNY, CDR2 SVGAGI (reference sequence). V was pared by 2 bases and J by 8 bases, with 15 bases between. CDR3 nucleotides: TGTGCCAGCAGTTACCCCCGGGCAGGGCCCGGCTACACCTTC. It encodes CASSYPRAGPGYTF.